Described below is a single T cell receptor (beta chain) sequence and its context. The assay was immunoSEQ multiplex PCR, and TCRdb's table has in-frame clones only and misses some. The profile covers 90,000 to 120,000 clones, with 82% appearing a single time and around 6.5% taken by the ten largest. Mismatch repair deficiency was confirmed in all patients, by PCR or immunohistochemistry. This specimen belongs to a study of PD-1 blockade in mismatch repair-deficient tumors. This CDR3 spans 17 amino acids. CDR1 is SGHTA, CDR2 FQGNSA, per germline. Germline trimming cut 5 bases from V and 2 bases from J; bases unmatched to any gene: 7.

The V call is TRBV7-2, the J call TRBJ2-1, with 12 positions matching TRBD2. The sample in question was peripheral blood, obtained about eight months after starting pembrolizumab. The sequence derives from an adult with mismatch repair-deficient cancer. The CDR3 DNA sequence: TGTGCCAGCAGCCGAGAGAGACTAGCGGGAGCCTACAATGAGCAGTTCTTC. Translation: CASSRERLAGAYNEQFF.